This paragraph covers one T cell receptor beta chain sequence. Its matching antigen is unknown. V was pared by 3 bases and J by 3 bases, with 9 bases of the junction left unmatched. This CDR3 region has 15 residues. The germline CDR1 and CDR2 sequences are SGDLS and YYNGEE. Produced via immunoSEQ multiplex PCR; TCRdb's table is partial and in-frame only. The profile shows roughly 69,000 clones, 80% to 95% of them singletons. This sample was taken from a study of graft-versus-host responses after intestinal transplantation. On the study more broadly: The whole recipient group had anti-thymocyte globulin induction followed by tacrolimus and steroids for 2 to 3 years.

Study-wide results and limits: Recipient marrow harbored GvH clones, some of which surfaced first in ileum or blood. Researchers found peak circulating GvH clone levels linked to early post-transplant HvG declines.

Either the posterior iliac crest or another site supplied the post-transplant bone marrow. This sequence was found in a human patient who received an intestinal transplant, so some T cells may come from the graft donor. This sequence joins TRBV9 and TRBJ2-7; TRBD1 matches 7 bases. Sample: bone marrow, taken around 730 days after intestinal transplantation. CDR3 sequence reads: CASSEEDRADYEQYF. CDR3 DNA: TGTGCCAGCAGCGAAGAAGACAGGGCCGACTACGAGCAGTACTTC.